Listed here is a single T cell receptor (beta chain). The antigen is unknown. Prepared TCR beta cDNA libraries contained unique molecular identifiers. cDNA molecules numbering roughly 500,000 came from about 0.94 to 9.7 million T cells. One entry per CDR3 protein results from TCRdb running MiXCR on the PCR reads. The repertoire holds roughly 730,000 distinct CDR3 sequences, 25% to 30% seen once, with under 0.7% in the top ten. The sample originates from a study of post-analysis software for immune sequencing data. Background on the study: Relapsing-remitting, secondary progressive and progressive-relapsing forms made up the multiple sclerosis disease courses. Study results and caveats: Analysis by F measure revealed that same-batch samples clustered strongly together. Four or five TRBV segments, TRBV5-6, TRBV5-1 and TRBV20-1 among them, were found more frequent in patients than controls. The normalized Chao1 diversity of multiple sclerosis patients was significantly lower than that of controls.

Trimming cost V 7 bases and J 1 base, with 10 bases left between them. There are 13 residues in the CDR3. The sequenced sample consisted of blood. The chain links TRBV12-3 or TRBV12-4 to TRBJ1-2; no clear D gene. The source is a girl between 10 and 17 years old with multiple sclerosis. CDR3: CASTGQDNYGYTF. CDR3 nucleotides: TGTGCCAGCACCGGGCAGGATAACTATGGCTACACCTTC.